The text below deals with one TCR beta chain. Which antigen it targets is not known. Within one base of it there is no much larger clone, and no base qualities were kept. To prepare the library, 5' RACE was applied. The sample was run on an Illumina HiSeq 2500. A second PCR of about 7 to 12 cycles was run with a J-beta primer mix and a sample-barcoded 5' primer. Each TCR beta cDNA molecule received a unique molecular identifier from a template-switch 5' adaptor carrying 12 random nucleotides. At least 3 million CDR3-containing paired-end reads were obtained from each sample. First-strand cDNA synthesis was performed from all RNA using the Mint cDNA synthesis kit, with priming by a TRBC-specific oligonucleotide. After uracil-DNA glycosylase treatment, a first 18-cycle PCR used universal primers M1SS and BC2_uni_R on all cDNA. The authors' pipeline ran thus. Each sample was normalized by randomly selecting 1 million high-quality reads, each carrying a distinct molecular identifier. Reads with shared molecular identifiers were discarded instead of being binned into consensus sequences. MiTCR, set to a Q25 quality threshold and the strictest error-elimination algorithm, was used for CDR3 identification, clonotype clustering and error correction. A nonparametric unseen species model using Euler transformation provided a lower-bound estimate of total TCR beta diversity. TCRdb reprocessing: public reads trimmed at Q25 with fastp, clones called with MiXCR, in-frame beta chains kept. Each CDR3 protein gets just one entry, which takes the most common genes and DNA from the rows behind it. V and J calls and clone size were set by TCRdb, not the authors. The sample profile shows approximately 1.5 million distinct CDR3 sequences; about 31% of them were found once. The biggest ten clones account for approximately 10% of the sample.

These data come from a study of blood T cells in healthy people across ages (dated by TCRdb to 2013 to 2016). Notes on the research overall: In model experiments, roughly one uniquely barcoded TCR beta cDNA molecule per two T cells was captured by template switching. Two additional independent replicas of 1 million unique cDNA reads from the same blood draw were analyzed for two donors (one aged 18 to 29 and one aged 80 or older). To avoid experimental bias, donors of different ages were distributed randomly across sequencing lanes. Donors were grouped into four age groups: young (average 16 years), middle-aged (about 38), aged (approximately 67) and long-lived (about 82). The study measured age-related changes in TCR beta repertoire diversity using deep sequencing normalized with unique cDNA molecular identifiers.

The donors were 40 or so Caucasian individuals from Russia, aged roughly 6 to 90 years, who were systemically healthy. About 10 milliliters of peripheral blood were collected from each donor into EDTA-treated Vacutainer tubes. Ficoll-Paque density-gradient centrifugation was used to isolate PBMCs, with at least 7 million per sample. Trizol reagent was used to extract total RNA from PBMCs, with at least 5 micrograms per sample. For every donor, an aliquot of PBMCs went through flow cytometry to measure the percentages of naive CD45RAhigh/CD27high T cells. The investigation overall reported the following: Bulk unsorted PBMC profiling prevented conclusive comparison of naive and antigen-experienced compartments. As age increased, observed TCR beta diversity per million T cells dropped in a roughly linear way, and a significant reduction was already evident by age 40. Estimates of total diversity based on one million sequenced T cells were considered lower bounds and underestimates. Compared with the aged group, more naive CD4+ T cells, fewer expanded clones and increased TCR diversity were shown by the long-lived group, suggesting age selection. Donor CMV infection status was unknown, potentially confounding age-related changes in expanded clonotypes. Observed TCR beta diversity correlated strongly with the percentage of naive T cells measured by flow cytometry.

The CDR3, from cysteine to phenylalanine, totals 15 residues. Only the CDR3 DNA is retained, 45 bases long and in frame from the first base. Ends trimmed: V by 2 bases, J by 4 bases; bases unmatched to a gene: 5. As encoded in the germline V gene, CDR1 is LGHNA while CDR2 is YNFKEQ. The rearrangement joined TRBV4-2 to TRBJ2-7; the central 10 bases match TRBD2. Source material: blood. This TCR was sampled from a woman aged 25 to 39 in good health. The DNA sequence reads TGTGCCAGCAGCCAACTGACTAGCGGGCTTTACGAGCAGTACTTC. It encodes CASSQLTSGLYEQYF.